This T cell receptor (beta chain) comes out of a study of OX40 agonist ivuxolimab in advanced cancers. Study-wide points: Averaged across samples, CD8+ T cells carried more expanded clones than CD4+ did. Patients with a partial response at 0.1-3.0 mg/kg had among the lowest clonal expansion.

Trimming shortened V by 0 bases and J by 5 bases, and 4 bases separated the two germline ends. This CDR3 has 12 amino acids. Looked up from germline, CDR1 is SGHAT and CDR2 is FQDESV (reference sequence). For this clone: Its antigen is currently unknown.

The protocol was immunoSEQ multiplex PCR, while the TCRdb copy is restricted to in-frame clones and leaves out a portion. The sample has about 64,000 clones; about 90% are singletons. V usage is TRBV11-1 and J usage is TRBJ2-5; no definite D call. The receptor comes from an adult with an advanced solid tumor such as melanoma, head and neck, liver or kidney cancer. The material was CD4+ or CD8+ T cells sorted from blood, obtained in a trial of the OX40 agonist ivuxolimab. For the CDR3, the DNA is TGTGCCAGCAGCTTAGCCAGGGAGACCCAGTACTTC. It encodes CASSLARETQYF. Based on the CDR3 plus reference TRBV11-1 and TRBJ2-5, the full variable domain is EAEVAQSPRYKITEKSQAVAFWCDPISGHATLYWYRQILGQGPELLVQFQDESVVDDSQLPKDRFSAERLKGVDSTLKIQPAELGDSAMYLCASSLARETQYFGPGTRLLVL.